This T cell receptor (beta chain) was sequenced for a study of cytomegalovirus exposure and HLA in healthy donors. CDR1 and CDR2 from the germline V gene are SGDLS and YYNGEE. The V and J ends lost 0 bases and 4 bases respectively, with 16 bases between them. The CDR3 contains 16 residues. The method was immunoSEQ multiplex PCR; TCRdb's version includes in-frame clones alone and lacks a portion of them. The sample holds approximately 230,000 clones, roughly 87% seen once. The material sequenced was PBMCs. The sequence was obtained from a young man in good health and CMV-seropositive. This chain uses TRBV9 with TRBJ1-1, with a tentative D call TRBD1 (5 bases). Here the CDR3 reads CASSVALGGVGTEAFF. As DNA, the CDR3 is TGTGCCAGCAGCGTAGCCCTGGGGGGGGTAGGCACTGAAGCTTTCTTT. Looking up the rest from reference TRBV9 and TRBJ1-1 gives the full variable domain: DSGVTQTPKHLITATGQRVTLRCSPRSGDLSVYWYQQSLDQGLQFLIQYYNGEERAKGNILERFSAQQFPDLHSELNLSSLELGDSALYFCASSVALGGVGTEAFFGQGTRLTVV.